In its sample, the clone carrying this T cell receptor beta chain was seen a few times. What it binds is not known. CDR1 is SGHAT, CDR2 FQNNGV, per germline. V dropped 0 bases and J dropped 2; count of bases not matched to a gene: 10. The CDR3 covers 18 residues. Oncomine TCR Beta short-read sequencing was applied to DNA from cultured CD4+ T cells. Genomic DNA was isolated from CD4+ T cells that had been cultured. TCRdb reanalysed the PCR reads using MiXCR and keeps one entry per CDR3 protein. This table holds 15,000 or so distinct CDR3 sequences, about 40% found once. Described treatment: approximately 9-day PBMC culture with coronavirus spike peptide pools or control peptides (ViraFEST assay). Peptide-pool expansion of antigen-specific T cells preceded TCR sequencing in ViraFEST. This sample was taken from a study of vaccination and CD4 T cells after COVID-19. Findings and limits, study-wide: Median reactive clonotypes, those recognizing SARS-CoV-2, rose from roughly 19 to 38, not significantly.

The chain employs TRBV11-2 and TRBJ1-1; 9 bases are a match to TRBD1. Sequencing was carried out using cultured CD4+ T cells from blood. The receptor was isolated from a human donor with COVID-19. CDR3 nucleotides: TGTGCCAGCAGCTTAGATCTGGTCCTGGACAGGGGAAACACTGAAGCTTTCTTT. This encodes CASSLDLVLDRGNTEAFF.